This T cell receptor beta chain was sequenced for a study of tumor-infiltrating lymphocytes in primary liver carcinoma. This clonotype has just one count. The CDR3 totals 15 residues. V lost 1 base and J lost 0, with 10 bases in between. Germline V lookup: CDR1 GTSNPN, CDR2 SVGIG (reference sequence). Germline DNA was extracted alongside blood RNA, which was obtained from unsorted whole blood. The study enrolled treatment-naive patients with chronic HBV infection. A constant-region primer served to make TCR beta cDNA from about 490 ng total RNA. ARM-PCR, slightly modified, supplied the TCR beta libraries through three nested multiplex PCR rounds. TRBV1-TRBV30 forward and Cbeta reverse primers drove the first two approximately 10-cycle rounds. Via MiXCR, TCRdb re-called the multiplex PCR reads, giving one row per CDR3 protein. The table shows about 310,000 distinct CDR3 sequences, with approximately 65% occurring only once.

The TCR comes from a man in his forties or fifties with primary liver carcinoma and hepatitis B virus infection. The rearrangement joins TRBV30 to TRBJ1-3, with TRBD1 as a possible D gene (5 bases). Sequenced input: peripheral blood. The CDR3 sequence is CAWSARRASGNTIYF. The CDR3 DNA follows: TGTGCCTGGAGTGCCCGCAGGGCCTCTGGAAACACCATATATTTT.